The TCR beta chain described here comes from a study of shared clonotypes between healthy human individuals. Positively selected for CCR7, the CD45RO-negative cells used as naive CD8 cells excluded terminally differentiated effector memory CD45RA+ cells. This CDR3 is built from 16 residues. V was trimmed by 0 bases and J by 5 bases, leaving 17 bases between them. Germline CDR1 and CDR2: MNHEY and SVGAGI. At the deep level, the assay was run. The data were produced by immunoSEQ multiplex PCR, yet TCRdb's version contains in-frame clones alone and is incomplete. The sample lists roughly 1,800,000 clones, about 95% occurring once. In the case of this clone: Its antigen remains unknown.

Study findings and constraints: Only a few donors were included, so the genetic and exposure-history diversity represented was limited. Larger richness was generally estimated for naive than memory subsets. The study found about 5% of naive CD4 clonotypes shared across several donors.

The origin of this receptor is a man aged 18 to 35 in good health. Sample: naive CD8+ T cells sorted from blood. The V and J genes are TRBV6-5 and TRBJ2-7, with a tentative D call TRBD1 (6 bases). CDR3 bases: TGTGCCAGCAGTTACTCAGGGCCGGACAGAAGAGACGAGCAGTACTTC. Protein sequence: CASSYSGPDRRDEQYF.